Shown below are 18 T cell receptor beta chains from a single sample sequenced in a study of post-analysis software for immune sequencing data. Findings and limits, study-wide: When patients were compared with controls, 5 or 6 TRBV segments were more frequent, TRBV5-6, TRBV5-1 and TRBV20-1 among them.

These receptors have no identified antigens. Unique-molecular-identifier-tagged TCR beta cDNA libraries were used. MiXCR, applied by TCRdb to the PCR reads, yields one record per CDR3 protein. Seen here are 350,000 to 500,000 distinct CDR3 sequences, roughly 40% observed once, and the top ten hold less than 8%. The source material was blood. The receptors were gathered from a girl aged 2-15 years with multiple sclerosis.

This clonotype was found once. The rearrangement links TRBV5-1 to TRBJ1-2; D is unclear. Germline-derived CDR1 and CDR2 are SGHRS and YFSETQ. The CDR3 contains 13 residues. V lost 0 bases and J 6 bases, leaving 9 bases between the germline ends. The CDR3: CASSLETVHGYTF. In DNA form, the CDR3 reads TGCGCCAGCAGCTTGGAAACGGTCCATGGCTACACCTTC.

This clonotype has just a few counts. The V gene is TRBV6-5, the J gene TRBJ1-1; D is unclear. The CDR3 runs 15 residues. V was shortened by 7 bases and J by 2 bases, with 17 bases between the two germline ends. Germline V gene sequence: CDR1 MNHEY, CDR2 SVGAGI. This CDR3 is CASNHPSVGNTEAFF. For the CDR3, the DNA is TGTGCCAGCAACCACCCCTCAGTTGGCAACACTGAAGCTTTCTTT.

The chain is built from TRBV7-2 and TRBJ2-7, with D possibly matching TRBD1 (5 bases). The CDR3 has 15 amino acids. Trimming removed 1 base at V and 1 base at J, with 11 bases between. Germline values: CDR1 SGHTA, CDR2 FQGNSA. The chain's CDR3 is CASSLVNRRSYEQYF. The CDR3 DNA reads as TGTGCCAGCAGCTTAGTTAACAGGCGGTCCTACGAGCAGTACTTC.

V is TRBV28 and J is TRBJ1-5; D remains unclear. The V gene lost 6 bases and the J gene lost 5 bases, with 5 bases spanning the gap. CDR3 length equals 11 residues. Germline V gives CDR1 MDHEN, CDR2 SYDVKM. In DNA form, the CDR3 reads TGTGCCAGCAGCACCCATCAGCCCCAGCATTTT. Its protein product is CASSTHQPQHF.

In its sample, this clonotype was seen a few times. V usage is TRBV7-9 and J usage is TRBJ2-6, with 7 bases identical to TRBD1. Germline CDR1 SEHNR, CDR2 FQNEAQ (reference sequence). The CDR3 spans 19 residues. V lost 4 bases and J lost 0; bases outside the gene matches: 12. The CDR3 is CASSSSLKNRGSGANVLTF. The CDR3 bases are TGTGCCAGCAGCTCCTCACTTAAAAACAGGGGCTCTGGGGCCAACGTCCTGACTTTC.

This chain joins TRBV12-3 or TRBV12-4 and TRBJ2-1; possibly TRBD2 for D (6 bases). The CDR3 is made up of 16 amino acids. Trimming removed 1 base from V and 4 bases from J, with 14 bases in between. The CDR3: CASSLELGGGYNEQFF. The DNA of the CDR3 is TGTGCCAGCAGTTTAGAACTAGGTGGAGGGTACAATGAGCAGTTCTTC.

This clonotype was seen a handful of times. The chain recombines TRBV4-1 with TRBJ2-7; no clear D gene. Trimming stripped 3 bases from V and 0 bases from J, with 24 bases between. The CDR3 spans 19 residues. The V gene's germline CDR1 is MGHRA and CDR2 YSYEKL. CDR3: CASSQDPPYVGTSSYEQYF. CDR3 nucleotides: TGCGCCAGCAGCCAGGATCCCCCTTATGTGGGCACCAGCTCCTACGAGCAGTACTTC.

This chain uses TRBV6-6 with TRBJ1-1; weak D call: TRBD1 (5 bases). CDR1 and CDR2 from the germline V gene are MNHNY and SVGAGI (reference sequence). The CDR3 consists of 15 residues. V lost 6 bases and J lost 2, with 16 bases in between. CDR3 amino acids: CASRATDRINTEAFF. For the CDR3, the DNA is TGTGCCAGCAGAGCCACCGACAGAATCAACACTGAAGCTTTCTTT.

This chain uses TRBV4-1 with TRBJ2-1; TRBD2 aligns across 8 bases. With V trimmed by 2 bases and J by 8 bases, 14 bases remained unmatched. Germline CDR1 and CDR2: MGHRA and YSYEKL. CDR3 length: 17 amino acids. The CDR3 DNA follows: TGCGCCAGCAGCCAACCCGGGGCGCGGGGGGCGTTGGATGAGCAGTTCTTC. It specifies CASSQPGARGALDEQFF.

The chain recombines TRBV29-1 with TRBJ1-2, with 9 bases matching TRBD1. V gave up 7 bases and J gave up 5 bases; unmatched junction bases: 11. CDR3 length equals 14 residues. Germline-derived CDR1 and CDR2 are SQVTM and ANQGSEA. This chain's CDR3 is CSAKSGQGFYGYTF. In DNA, the CDR3 is TGCAGCGCCAAATCGGGACAGGGATTTTATGGCTACACCTTC. Looking up the rest from reference TRBV29-1 and TRBJ1-2 gives the full variable domain: SAVISQKPSRDICQRGTSLTIQCQVDSQVTMMFWYRQQPGQSLTLIATANQGSEATYESGFVIDKFPISRPNLTFSTLTVSNMSPEDSSIYLCSAKSGQGFYGYTFGSGTRLTVV.

The rearrangement joins TRBV5-1 to TRBJ2-3; D unclear. Looked up from germline, CDR1 is SGHRS and CDR2 is YFSETQ. The CDR3 spans 18 residues. The V end was cut by 0 bases, the J end by 0 bases, with 17 bases between. DNA for the CDR3: TGCGCCAGCAGCTTGGCCCTTCGGGTTGACCCTAGCACAGATACGCAGTATTTT. This sequence encodes CASSLALRVDPSTDTQYF.

The chain joins TRBV5-6 to TRBJ1-1, with D tentatively TRBD1 (6 bases). V was trimmed by 2 bases and J by 6 bases, leaving 26 bases between them. The germline gives CDR1 SGHDT, CDR2 YYEEEE. This CDR3 spans 18 amino acids. CDR3 residues: CASSLWYRVISAHPEAFF. The CDR3 DNA follows: TGTGCCAGCAGCTTATGGTACAGGGTAATATCCGCCCACCCTGAAGCTTTCTTT.

The V call is TRBV20-1, the J call TRBJ1-1, with 7 bases matching TRBD1. V lost 4 bases to trimming and J lost 0 bases; unmatched junction nucleotides: 14. Germline V gives CDR1 DFQATT, CDR2 SNEGSKA (reference sequence). The CDR3 runs 17 residues. The CDR3 protein is CSANPTGTATVNTEAFF. The CDR3 nucleotides read TGCAGTGCTAACCCAACCGGGACAGCGACCGTGAACACTGAAGCTTTCTTT.

The chain joins TRBV30 to TRBJ1-2; the D gene is possibly TRBD1 (5 bases). From germline, CDR1 is GTSNPN and CDR2 SVGIG (reference sequence). V was shortened by 6 bases and J by 8 bases, with 22 bases between the two germline ends. The CDR3 has 14 amino acids. The CDR3 sequence is CACRGANPEGGYTF. Here the CDR3 DNA reads TGTGCCTGTCGAGGGGCCAACCCGGAAGGGGGCTACACCTTC.

In this sample, this clonotype turned up once. V is TRBV28 and J is TRBJ2-5; D possibly corresponds to TRBD1 (6 bases). CDR3 length equals 13 residues. The V end lost 10 bases, the J end lost 3 bases, and 15 bases lay between the germline ends. CDR1 and CDR2 from the germline V gene are MDHEN and SYDVKM. The CDR3 region has the DNA TGTGCCATTGCGGACAGTCCCAAAGAGACCCAGTACTTC. This translates into CAIADSPKETQYF.

The V and J genes are TRBV11-2 and TRBJ2-3, with D perhaps TRBD2 (5 bases). Germline loops: CDR1 SGHAT, CDR2 FQNNGV. The length of the CDR3 is 12 residues. V shed 5 bases and J shed 9 bases, with 12 bases lying between them. In DNA form, the CDR3 reads TGTGCCAGCAGCGCCCCCGCGGGCACGCAGTATTTT. Residues: CASSAPAGTQYF. Full variable domain (outside the CDR3, taken from reference TRBV11-2 and TRBJ2-3): EAGVAQSPRYKIIEKRQSVAFWCNPISGHATLYWYQQILGQGPKLLIQFQNNGVVDDSQLPKDRFSAERLKGVDSTLKIQPAKLEDSAVYLCASSAPAGTQYFGPGTRLTVL.

The chain combines TRBV10-3 with TRBJ1-6, with unresolved D. V lost 3 bases, J lost 11 bases, and 8 bases lay in between. Germline CDR1 and CDR2: ENHRY and SYGVKD. The CDR3 is 12 amino acids. The DNA of the CDR3 is TGTGCCATCAGTGATATGGACGCACCCCTCCACTTT. Protein sequence: CAISDMDAPLHF.

This chain uses TRBV28 with TRBJ2-7; D might be TRBD2 (5 bases). V was pared by 7 bases and J by 1 base, with 11 bases between. The CDR3 contains 13 residues. Germline assignment: CDR1 MDHEN and CDR2 SYDVKM. In DNA form, the CDR3 reads TGTGCCAGCACCTTACCGGGGTCCTACGAGCAGTACTTC. It is translated as CASTLPGSYEQYF.